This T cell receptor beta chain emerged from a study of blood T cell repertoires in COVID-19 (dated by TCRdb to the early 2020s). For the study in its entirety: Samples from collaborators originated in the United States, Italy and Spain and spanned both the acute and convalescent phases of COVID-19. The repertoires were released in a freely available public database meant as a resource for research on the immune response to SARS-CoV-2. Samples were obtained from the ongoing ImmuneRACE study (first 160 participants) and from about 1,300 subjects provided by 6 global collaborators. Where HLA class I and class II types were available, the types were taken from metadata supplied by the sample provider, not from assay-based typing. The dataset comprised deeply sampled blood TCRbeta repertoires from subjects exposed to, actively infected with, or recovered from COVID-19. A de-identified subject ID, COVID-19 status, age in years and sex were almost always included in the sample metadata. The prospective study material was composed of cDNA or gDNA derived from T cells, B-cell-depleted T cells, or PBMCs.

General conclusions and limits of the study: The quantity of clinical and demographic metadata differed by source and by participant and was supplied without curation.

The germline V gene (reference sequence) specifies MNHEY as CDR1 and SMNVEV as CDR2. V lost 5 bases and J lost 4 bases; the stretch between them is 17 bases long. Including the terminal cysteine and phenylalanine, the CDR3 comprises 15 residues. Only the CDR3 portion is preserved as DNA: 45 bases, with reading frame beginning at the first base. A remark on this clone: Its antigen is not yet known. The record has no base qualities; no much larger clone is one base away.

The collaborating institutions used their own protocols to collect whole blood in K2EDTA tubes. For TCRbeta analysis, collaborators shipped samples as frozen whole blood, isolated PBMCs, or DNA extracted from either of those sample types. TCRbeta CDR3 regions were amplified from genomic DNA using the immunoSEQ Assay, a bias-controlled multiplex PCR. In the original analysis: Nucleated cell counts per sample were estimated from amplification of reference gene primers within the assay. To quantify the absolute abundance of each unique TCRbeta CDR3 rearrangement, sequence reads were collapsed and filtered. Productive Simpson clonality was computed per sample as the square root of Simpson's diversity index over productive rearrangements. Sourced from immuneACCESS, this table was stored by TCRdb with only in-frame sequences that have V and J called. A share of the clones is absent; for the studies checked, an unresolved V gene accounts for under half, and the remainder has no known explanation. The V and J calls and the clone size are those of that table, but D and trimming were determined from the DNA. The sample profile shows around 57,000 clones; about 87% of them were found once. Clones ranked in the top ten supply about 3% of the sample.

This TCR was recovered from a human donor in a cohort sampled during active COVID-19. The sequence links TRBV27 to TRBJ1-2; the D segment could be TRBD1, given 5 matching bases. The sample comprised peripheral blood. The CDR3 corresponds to CASSPWGVQGYGYTF. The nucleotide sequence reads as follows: TGTGCCAGCAGTCCCTGGGGCGTCCAAGGCTATGGCTACACCTTC.